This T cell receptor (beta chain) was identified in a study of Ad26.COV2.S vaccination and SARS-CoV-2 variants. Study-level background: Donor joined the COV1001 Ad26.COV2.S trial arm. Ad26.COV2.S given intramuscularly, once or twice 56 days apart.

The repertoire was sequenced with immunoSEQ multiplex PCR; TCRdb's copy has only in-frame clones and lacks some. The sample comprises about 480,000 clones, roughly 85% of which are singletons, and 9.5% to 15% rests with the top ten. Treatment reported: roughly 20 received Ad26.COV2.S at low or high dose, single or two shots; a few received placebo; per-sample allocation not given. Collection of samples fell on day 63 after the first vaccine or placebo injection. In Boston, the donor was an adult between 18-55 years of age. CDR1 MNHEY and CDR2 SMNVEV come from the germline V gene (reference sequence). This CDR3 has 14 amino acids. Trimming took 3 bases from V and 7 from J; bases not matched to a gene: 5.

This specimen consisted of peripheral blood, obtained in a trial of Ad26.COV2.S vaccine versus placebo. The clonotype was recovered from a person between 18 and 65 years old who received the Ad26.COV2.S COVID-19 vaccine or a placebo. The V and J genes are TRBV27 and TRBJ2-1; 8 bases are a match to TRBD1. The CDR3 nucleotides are TGTGCCAGCAGTTTGGACAGGGTAGCGAATGAGCAGTTCTTC. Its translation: CASSLDRVANEQFF.